This T cell receptor beta chain was observed in a study of blood T cells in healthy people across ages. Healthy Russian Caucasian donors spanned ages roughly 6 to 90 years. Findings and limits, study-wide: Researchers said unsorted PBMCs prevented a conclusive naive versus antigen-experienced comparison.

This clonotype was observed a few times. Its antigen is as yet unknown. With a J-beta primer mix and a sample-barcoded 5' primer, a second PCR ran 7 to 11 cycles. MiXCR, applied by TCRdb to the 5' RACE reads, yields one record per CDR3 protein. This sample has 1.6 million or so distinct CDR3 sequences, with around 36% found just once. Germline-derived CDR1 and CDR2 are LNHDA and SQIVND (reference sequence). The ends lost 3 bases at V and 6 bases at J; junction bases unmatched: 1. The CDR3 runs 13 residues. The source is a woman aged 25 to 39 in good health. The sample comprised blood. The rearrangement joins TRBV19 to TRBJ2-3; 9 nucleotides match TRBD1. Here the CDR3 reads CASSIGQGDTQYF. In DNA form, the CDR3 reads TGTGCCAGTAGTATCGGACAGGGGGATACGCAGTATTTT.